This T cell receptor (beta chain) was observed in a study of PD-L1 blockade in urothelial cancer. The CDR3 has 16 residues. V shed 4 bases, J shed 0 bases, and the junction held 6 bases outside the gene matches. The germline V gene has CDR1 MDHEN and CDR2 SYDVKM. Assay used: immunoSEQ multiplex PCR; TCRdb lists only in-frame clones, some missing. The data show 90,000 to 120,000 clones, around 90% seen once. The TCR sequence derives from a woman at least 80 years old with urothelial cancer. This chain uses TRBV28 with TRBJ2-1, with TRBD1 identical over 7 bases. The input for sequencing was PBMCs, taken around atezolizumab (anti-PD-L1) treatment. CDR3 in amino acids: CASSSGQVSSYNEQFF. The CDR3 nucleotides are TGTGCCAGCAGTTCAGGACAGGTCAGCTCCTACAATGAGCAGTTCTTC.